The clone carrying this T cell receptor beta chain was counted between two and nine times. The data belong to a study of human T cells and chemical hapten exposure. The germline CDR1 and CDR2 sequences are MNHEY and SMNVEV (reference sequence). The CDR3 is 17 residues long. Germline trimming cut 4 bases from V and 0 bases from J; bases unmatched to any gene: 10. Before extraction, the whole blood was not fractionated, and total RNA was taken from it. MiXCR, run by TCRdb on the 5' RACE reads, gives a single entry per CDR3 protein. The profile shows under 150,000 distinct CDR3 sequences, roughly 19% of them singletons.

The TCR comes from a human donor in good health. The genes are TRBV27 and TRBJ1-2; 8 bases map to TRBD1. CDR3 loop: CASSSLRQGPANYGYTF. DNA for the CDR3: TGTGCCAGCAGTTCCCTACGACAGGGGCCAGCTAACTATGGCTACACCTTC.